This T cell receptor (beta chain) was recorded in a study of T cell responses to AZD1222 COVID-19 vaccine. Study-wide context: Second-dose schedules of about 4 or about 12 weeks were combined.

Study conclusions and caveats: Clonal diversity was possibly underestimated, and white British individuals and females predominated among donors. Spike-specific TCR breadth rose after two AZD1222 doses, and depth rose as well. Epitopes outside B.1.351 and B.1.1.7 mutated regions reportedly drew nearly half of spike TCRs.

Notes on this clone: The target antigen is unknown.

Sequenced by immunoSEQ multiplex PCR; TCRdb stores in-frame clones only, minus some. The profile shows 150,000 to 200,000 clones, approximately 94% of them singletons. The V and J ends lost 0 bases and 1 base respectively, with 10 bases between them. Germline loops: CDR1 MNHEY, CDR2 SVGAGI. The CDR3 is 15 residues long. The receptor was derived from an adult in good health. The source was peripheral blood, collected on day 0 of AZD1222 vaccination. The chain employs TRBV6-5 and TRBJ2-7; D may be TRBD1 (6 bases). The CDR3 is CASSYSTGGSYEQYF. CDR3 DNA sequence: TGTGCCAGCAGTTACTCGACAGGCGGGTCCTACGAGCAGTACTTC.